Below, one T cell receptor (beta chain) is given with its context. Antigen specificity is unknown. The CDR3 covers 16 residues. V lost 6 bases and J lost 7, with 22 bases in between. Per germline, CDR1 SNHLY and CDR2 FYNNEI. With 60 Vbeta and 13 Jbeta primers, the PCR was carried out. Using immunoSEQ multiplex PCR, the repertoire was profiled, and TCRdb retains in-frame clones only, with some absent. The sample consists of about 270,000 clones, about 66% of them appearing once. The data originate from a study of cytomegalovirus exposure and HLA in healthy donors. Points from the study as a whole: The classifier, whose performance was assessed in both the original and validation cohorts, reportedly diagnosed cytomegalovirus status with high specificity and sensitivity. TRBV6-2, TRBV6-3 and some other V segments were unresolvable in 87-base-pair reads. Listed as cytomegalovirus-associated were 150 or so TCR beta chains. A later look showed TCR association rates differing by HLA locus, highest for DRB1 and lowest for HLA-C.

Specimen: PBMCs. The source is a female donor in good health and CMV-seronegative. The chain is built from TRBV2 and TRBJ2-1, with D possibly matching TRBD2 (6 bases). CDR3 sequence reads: CASRALPGTGFNEQFF. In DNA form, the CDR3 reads TGTGCCAGCAGAGCACTACCCGGGACTGGCTTTAATGAGCAGTTCTTC. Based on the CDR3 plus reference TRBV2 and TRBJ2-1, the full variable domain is EPEVTQTPSHQVTQMGQEVILRCVPISNHLYFYWYRQILGQKVEFLVSFYNNEISEKSEIFDDQFSVERPDGSNFTLKIRSTKLEDSAMYFCASRALPGTGFNEQFFGPGTRLTVL.